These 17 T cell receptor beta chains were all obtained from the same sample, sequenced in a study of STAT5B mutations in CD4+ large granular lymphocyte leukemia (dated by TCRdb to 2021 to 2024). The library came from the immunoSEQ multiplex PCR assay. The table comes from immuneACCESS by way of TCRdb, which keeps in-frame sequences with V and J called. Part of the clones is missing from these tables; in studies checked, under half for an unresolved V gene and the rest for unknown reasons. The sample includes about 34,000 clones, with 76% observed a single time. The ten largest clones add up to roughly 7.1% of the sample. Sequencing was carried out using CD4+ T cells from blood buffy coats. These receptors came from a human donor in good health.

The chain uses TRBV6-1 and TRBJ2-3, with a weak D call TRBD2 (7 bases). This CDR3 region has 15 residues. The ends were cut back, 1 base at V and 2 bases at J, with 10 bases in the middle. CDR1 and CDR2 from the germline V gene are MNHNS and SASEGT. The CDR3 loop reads CASSEGGGLTDTQYF. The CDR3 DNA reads TGTGCCAGCAGTGAAGGGGGGGGGCTCACAGATACGCAGTATTTT.

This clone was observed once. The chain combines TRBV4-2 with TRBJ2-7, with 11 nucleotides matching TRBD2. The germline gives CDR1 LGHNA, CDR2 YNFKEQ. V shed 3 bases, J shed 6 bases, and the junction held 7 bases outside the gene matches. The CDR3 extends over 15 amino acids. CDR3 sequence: CASSQLAGGPGEQYF. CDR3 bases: TGTGCCAGCAGCCAGTTAGCGGGGGGGCCAGGCGAGCAGTACTTC.

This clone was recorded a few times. In DNA form, the CDR3 reads TGTGCCTTCGGAGAGGGAAAGATGAACACTGAAGCTTTCTTT. Its protein is CAFGEGKMNTEAFF. The chain links TRBV6-4 to TRBJ1-1; D ambiguous. Trimming left V 11 bases short and J 0 bases short, with 16 bases between. The CDR3 sequence is 14 residues long. Germline loops: CDR1 MRHNA, CDR2 SNTAGT.

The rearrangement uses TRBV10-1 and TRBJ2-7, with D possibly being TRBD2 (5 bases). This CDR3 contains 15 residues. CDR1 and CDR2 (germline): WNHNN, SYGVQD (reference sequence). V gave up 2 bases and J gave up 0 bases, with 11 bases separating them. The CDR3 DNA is TGCGCCAGCAGTGAGGGTGGGAGAGGCTCCTACGAGCAGTACTTC. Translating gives CASSEGGRGSYEQYF.

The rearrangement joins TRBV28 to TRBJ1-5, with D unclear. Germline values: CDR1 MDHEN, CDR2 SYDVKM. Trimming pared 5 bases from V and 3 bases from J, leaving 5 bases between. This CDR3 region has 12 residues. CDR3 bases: TGTGCCAGCAGTACTTCCAATCAGCCCCAGCATTTT. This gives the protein CASSTSNQPQHF.

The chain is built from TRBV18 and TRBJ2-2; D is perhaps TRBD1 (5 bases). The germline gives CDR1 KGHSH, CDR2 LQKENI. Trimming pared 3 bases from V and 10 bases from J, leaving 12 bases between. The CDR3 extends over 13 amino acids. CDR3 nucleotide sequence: TGTGCCAGCTCACCCTATTACGGACAGGAGCTGTTTTTT. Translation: CASSPYYGQELFF.

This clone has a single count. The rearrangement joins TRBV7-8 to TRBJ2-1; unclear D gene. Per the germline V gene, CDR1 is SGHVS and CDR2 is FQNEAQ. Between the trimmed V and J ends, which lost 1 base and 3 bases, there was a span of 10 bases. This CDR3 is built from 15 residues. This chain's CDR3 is CASSLEVFIYNEQFF. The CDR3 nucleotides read TGTGCCAGCAGCTTAGAGGTGTTTATCTACAATGAGCAGTTCTTC.

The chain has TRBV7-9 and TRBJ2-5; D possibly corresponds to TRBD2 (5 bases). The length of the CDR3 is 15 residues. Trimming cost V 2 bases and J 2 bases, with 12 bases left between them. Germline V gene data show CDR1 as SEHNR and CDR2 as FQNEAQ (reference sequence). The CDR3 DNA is TGTGCCAGCAGCTTAATCCGGGAAGGACAAGAGACCCAGTACTTC. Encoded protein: CASSLIREGQETQYF.

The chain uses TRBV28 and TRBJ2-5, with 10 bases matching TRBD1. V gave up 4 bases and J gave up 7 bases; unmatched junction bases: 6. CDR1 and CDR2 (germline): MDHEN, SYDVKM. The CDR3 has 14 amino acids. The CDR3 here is CASSSRDRGWTQYF. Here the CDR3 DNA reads TGTGCCAGCAGTTCCCGGGACAGGGGATGGACCCAGTACTTC. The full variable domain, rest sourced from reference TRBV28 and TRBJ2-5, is DVKVTQSSRYLVKRTGEKVFLECVQDMDHENMFWYRQDPGLGLRLIYFSYDVKMKEKGDIPEGYSVSREKKERFSLILESASTNQTSMYLCASSSRDRGWTQYFGPGTRLLVL.

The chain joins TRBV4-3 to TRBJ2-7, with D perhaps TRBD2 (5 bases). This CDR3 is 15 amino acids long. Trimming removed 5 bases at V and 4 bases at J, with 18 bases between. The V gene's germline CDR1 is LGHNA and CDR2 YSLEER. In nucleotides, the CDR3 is TGCGCCAGCAGCGGAGGTCGGACCCCGGGATACGAGCAGTACTTC. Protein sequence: CASSGGRTPGYEQYF.

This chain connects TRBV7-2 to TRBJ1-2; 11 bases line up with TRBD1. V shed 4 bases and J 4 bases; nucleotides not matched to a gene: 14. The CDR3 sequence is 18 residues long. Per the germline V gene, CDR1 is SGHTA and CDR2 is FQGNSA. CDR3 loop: CASSYTGTGGYLGYGYTF. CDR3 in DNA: TGTGCCAGCAGCTATACCGGGACAGGGGGTTATCTGGGCTATGGCTACACCTTC.

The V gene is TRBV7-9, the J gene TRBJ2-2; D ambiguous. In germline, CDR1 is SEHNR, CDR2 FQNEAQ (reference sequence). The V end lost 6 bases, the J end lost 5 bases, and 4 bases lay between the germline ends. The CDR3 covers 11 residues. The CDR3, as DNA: TGTGCCAGCAGTGAGACCGGGGAGCTGTTTTTT. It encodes CASSETGELFF.

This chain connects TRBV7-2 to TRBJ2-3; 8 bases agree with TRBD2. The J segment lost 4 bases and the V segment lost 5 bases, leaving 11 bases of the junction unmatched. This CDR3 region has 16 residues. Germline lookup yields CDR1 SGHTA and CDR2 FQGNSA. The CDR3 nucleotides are TGTGCCAGCAGCACCGCGGCGGGAGGAGGTCCAGATACGCAGTATTTT. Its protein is CASSTAAGGGPDTQYF.

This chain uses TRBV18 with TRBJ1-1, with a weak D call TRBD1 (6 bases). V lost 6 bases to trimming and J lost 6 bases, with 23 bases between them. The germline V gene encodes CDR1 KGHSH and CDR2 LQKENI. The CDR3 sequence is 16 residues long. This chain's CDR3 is CASSPPSRGGFSEAFF. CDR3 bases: TGTGCCAGCTCGCCCCCCTCCCGGGGGGGCTTCTCTGAAGCTTTCTTT.

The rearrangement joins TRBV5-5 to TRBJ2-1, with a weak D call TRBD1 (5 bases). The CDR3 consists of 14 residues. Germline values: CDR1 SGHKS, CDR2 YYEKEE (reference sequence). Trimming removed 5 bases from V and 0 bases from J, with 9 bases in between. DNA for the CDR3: TGTGCCAGCAGGGCGACAGCCTCCTACAATGAGCAGTTCTTC. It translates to CASRATASYNEQFF.

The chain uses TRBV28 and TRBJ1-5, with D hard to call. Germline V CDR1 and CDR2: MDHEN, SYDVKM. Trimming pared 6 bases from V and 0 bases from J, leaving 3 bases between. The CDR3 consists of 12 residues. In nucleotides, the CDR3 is TGTGCCAGCAGGTATAGCAATCAGCCCCAGCATTTT. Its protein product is CASRYSNQPQHF.

In DNA, the CDR3 is TGTGCCACCAGCAGAGTAGCGGGAGCTGGCGCCCAGTACTTC. Amino acids: CATSRVAGAGAQYF. This chain connects TRBV15 to TRBJ2-5, with 9 positions matching TRBD2. The V gene end was trimmed by 1 base and the J gene end by 9 bases; junction bases not matched to a gene: 6. The CDR3 length is 14 residues. CDR1 and CDR2 from the germline V gene are LNHNV and YYDKDF (reference sequence).